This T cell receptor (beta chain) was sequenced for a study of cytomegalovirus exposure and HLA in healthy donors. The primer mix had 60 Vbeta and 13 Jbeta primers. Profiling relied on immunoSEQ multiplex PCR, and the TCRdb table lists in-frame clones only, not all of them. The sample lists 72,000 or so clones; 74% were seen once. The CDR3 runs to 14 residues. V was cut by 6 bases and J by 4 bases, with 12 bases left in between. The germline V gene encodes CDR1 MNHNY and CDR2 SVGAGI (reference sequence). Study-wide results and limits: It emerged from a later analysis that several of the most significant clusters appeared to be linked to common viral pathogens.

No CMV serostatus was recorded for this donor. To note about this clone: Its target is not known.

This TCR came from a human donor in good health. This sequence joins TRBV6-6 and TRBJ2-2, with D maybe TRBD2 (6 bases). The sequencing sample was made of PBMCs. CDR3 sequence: CASSPGGVTGELFF. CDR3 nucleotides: TGTGCCAGCAGCCCCGGAGGGGTCACCGGGGAGCTGTTTTTT.